This T cell receptor beta chain was identified in a study of blood T cell repertoires in COVID-19. At the level of the study: COVID-19 samples collected from the United States, Italy and Spain covered acute and convalescent phases. Sources were T cells, B-cell-depleted T cells, or PBMCs; the material itself was cDNA or gDNA.

Per the original data handling: Estimation of nucleated cell counts was performed using reference gene primer amplification. Assay: immunoSEQ multiplex PCR; the TCRdb copy retains only in-frame clones and omits some. D and trimming were read from the DNA, whereas the V and J calls and clone size are those reported in that table. The sample holds 70,000 or so clones; about 88% are singletons and the top ten take just over 9%. This CDR3 is built from 14 residues. Germline values: CDR1 LGHNA, CDR2 YNFKEQ. Trimming pared 4 bases from V and 3 bases from J, leaving 9 bases between. The V and J genes are TRBV4-2 and TRBJ1-4; D is possibly TRBD1 (5 bases). The sequencing sample was made of peripheral blood. The origin of this receptor is a human donor in a cohort sampled during active COVID-19. The CDR3 loop reads CASSRDSSNEKLFF. The DNA of the CDR3 is TGTGCCAGCAGCCGCGACAGTTCTAATGAAAAACTGTTTTTT.